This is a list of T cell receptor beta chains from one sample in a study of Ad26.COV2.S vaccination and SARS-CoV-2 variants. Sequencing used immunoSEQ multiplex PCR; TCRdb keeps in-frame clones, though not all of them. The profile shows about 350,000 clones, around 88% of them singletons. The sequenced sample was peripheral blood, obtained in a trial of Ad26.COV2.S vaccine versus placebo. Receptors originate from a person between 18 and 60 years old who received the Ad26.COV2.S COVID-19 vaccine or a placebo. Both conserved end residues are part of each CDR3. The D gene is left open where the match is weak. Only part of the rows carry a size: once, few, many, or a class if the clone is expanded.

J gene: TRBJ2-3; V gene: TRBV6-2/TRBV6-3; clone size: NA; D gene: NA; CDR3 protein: CASSDSEGTDTQYF
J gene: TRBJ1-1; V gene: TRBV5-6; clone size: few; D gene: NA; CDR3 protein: CASSPLQGRGNTEAFF
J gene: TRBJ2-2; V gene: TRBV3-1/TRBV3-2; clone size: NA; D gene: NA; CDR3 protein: CASSQGSRGLFF
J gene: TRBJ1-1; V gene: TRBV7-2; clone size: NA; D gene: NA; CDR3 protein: CASSLESPGLGTEAFF
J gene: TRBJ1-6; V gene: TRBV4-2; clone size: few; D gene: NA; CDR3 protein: CASSQDQGFSPLHF
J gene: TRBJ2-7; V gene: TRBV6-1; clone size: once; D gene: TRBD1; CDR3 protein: CASSSDRDRYYEQYF
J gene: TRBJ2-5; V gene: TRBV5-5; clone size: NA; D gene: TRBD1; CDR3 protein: CASSLAGTEETQYF
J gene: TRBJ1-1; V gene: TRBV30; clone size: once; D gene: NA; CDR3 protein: CAWGPRGMNTEAFF
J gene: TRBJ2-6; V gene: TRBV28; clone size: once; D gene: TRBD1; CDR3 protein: CATQTPGQENPLSGANVLTF
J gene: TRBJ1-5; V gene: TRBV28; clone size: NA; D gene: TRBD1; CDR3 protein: CASSFSDLGQGFNQPQHF
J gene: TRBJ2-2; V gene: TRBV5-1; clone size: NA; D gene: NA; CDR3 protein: CASSLQGANTGELFF
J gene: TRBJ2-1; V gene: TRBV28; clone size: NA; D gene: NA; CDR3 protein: CASSFPVLEVAYNEQFF
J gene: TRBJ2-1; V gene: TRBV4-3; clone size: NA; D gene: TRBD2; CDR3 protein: CASSQEGTSNEQFF
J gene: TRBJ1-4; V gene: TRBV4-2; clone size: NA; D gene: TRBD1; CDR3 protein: CASSQGQGGGVKLFF
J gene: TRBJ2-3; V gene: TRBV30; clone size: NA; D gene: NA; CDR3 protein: CAWNRGTDTQYF
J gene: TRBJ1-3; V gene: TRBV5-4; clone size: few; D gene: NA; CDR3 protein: CASSLAAGQGNTIYF
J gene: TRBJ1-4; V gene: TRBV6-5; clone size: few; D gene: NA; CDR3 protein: CASSPQGNNEKLFF
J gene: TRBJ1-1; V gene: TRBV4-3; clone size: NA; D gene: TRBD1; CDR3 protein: CASSQERQGGKAFF
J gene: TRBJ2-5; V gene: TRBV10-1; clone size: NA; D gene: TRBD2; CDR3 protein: CASSESGLAGQETQYF
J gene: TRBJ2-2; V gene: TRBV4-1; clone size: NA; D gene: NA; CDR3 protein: CASSRGAGELFF
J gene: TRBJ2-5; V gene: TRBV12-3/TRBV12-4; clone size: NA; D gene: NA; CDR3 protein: CASSGDTPRTQYF
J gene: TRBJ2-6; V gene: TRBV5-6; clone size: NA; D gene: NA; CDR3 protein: CASSLTISGANVLTF
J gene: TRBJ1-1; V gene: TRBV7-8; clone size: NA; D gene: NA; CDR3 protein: CASSLEERTEAFF
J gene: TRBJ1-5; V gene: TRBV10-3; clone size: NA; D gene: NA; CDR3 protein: CAISEVNQPQHF
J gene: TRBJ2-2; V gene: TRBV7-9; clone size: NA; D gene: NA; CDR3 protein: CASSLRSGPDTGELFF
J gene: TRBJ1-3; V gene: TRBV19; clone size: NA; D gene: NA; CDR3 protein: CASSIGQASGNTIYF
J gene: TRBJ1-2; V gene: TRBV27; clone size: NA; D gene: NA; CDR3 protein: CASSWWGTGPGYTF
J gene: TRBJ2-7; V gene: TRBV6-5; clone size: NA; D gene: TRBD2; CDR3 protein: CASSIGLAAYEQYF
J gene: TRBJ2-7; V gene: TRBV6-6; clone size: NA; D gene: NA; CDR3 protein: CASSYPGRDEQYF
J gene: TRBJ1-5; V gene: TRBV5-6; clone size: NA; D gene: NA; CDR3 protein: CASSTRRGMNQPQHF
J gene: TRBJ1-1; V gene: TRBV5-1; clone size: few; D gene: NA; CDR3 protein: CASSLGEGVAFF
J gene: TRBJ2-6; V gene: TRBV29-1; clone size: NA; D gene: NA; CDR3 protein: CSVEGVPSTGANVLTF
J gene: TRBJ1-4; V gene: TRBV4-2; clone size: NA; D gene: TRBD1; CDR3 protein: CASSQGTGDEKLFF
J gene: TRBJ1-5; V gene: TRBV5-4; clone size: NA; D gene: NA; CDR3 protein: CASSGDRITSNQPQHF
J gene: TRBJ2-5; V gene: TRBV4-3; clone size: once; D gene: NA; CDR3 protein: CASSLAVRGTQYF
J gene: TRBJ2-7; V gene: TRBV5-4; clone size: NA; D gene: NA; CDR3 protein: CASSLGRGLSSYEQYF
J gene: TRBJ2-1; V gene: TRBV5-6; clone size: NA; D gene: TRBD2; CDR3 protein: CASSWGTSGSNEQFF
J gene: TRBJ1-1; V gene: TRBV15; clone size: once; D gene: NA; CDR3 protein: CATSRGVEATEAFF
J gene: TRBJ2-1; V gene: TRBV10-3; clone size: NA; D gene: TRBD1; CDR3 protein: CAIRQGADNEQFF
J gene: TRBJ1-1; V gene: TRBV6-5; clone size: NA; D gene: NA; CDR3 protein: CASSYRGLGNTEAFF
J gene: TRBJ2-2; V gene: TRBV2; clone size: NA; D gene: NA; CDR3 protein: CASSELASRTGELFF
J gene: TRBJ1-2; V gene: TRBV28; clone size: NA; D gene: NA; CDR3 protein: CASSLGGKGYTF
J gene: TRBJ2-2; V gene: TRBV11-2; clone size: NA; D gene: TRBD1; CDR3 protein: CASSQLPGGGGELFF
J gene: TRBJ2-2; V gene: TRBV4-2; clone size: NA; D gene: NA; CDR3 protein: CASSQDPGRGRELFF
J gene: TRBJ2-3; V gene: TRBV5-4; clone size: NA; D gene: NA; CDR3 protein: CASSYRGGTDTQYF
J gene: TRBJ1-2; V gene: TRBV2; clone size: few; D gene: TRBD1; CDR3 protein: CASRIGQGAYGYTF
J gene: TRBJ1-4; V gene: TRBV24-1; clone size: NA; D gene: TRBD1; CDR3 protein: CATSEGNRGSTNEKLFF
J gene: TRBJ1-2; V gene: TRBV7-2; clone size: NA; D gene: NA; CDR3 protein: CASSPSTGAGNYGYTF
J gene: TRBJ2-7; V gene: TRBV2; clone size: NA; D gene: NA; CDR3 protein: CASSEGAGNLYEQYF
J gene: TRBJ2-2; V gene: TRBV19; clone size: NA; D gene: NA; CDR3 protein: CASSIGLPLAGELFF
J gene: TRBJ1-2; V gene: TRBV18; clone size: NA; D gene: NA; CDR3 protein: CASSPQVTEGSYGYTF
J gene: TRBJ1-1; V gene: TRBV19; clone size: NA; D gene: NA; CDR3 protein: CASSGRASLRSTEAFF
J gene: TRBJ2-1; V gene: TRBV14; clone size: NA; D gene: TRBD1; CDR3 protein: CASSYDRDNEQFF
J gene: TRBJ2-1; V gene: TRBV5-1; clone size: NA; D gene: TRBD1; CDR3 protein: CASSGVRDRVRDSSYNEQFF
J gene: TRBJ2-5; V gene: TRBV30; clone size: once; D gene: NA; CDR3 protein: CAWREEGETQYF